What follows are 8 T cell receptor beta chains derived from one specimen sequenced in a study of blood T cell repertoires in COVID-19 (TCRdb year 2020). Libraries came from the immunoSEQ multiplex PCR assay. Imported from immuneACCESS, the table was reduced by TCRdb to in-frame sequences with V and J called. These copies leave out some clones; in studies compared against another copy, an unresolved V gene accounts for under half, and the cause of the remainder is not known. The sample table records some 200,000 clones; 87% of these occur just once. Jointly, the top ten make up about 22% of the sample. Sequencing used peripheral blood. The source of these receptors is a man between 60 and 70 years old with active or convalescent COVID-19.

V usage is TRBV4-2 and J usage is TRBJ2-5, with D possibly being TRBD2 (7 bases). CDR3 length: 16 residues. Germline lookup yields CDR1 LGHNA and CDR2 YNFKEQ. V was clipped by 2 bases and J by 3 bases, with 16 bases between them. The CDR3: CASSQSNGGREETQYF. The CDR3 DNA reads TGTGCCAGCAGCCAAAGTAACGGGGGGCGGGAAGAGACCCAGTACTTC.

V and J are TRBV6-5 and TRBJ1-2; a weak D match, TRBD1 (5 bases). V lost 2 bases and J 6 bases, leaving 16 bases between the germline ends. CDR1 is MNHEY, CDR2 SVGAGI, per germline. This CDR3 region has 15 residues. The CDR3 sequence is CASSYGRGRGHGYTF. CDR3 sequence (DNA): TGTGCCAGCAGTTACGGGCGGGGGAGGGGCCATGGCTACACCTTC.

The chain recombines TRBV7-9 with TRBJ1-2; D gene ambiguous. The CDR3 extends over 13 amino acids. Trimming pared 1 base from V and 3 bases from J, leaving 6 bases between. Per germline, CDR1 SEHNR and CDR2 FQNEAQ (reference sequence). Here the CDR3 DNA reads TGTGCCAGCAGCTTAGGGAGGGACTATGGCTACACCTTC. It specifies CASSLGRDYGYTF.

This chain connects TRBV10-2 to TRBJ2-2; the D gene is possibly TRBD1 (6 bases). The germline V gene encodes CDR1 WSHSY and CDR2 SAAADI. V was cut by 8 bases and J by 6 bases, with 13 bases left in between. This CDR3 spans 13 amino acids. DNA for the CDR3: TGCGCCAGCCAAGGGGGAACGGCCGGGGAGCTGTTTTTT. Its translation is CASQGGTAGELFF.

The chain recombines TRBV6-2 or TRBV6-3 with TRBJ1-5; D gene uncertain. Trimming removed 2 bases at V and 4 bases at J, with 9 bases between. CDR1 MNHEY and CDR2 SVGEGT come from the germline V gene. The CDR3 consists of 14 residues. The CDR3 region has the DNA TGTGCCAGCAGTTACCGGGGTCCAAATCAGCCCCAGCATTTT. Translation: CASSYRGPNQPQHF.

The CDR3 DNA is TGTGCCAGTAACGACAGGAGCTCCTATAATTCACCCCTCCACTTT. Its protein is CASNDRSSYNSPLHF. This chain links TRBV19 with TRBJ1-6, with D maybe TRBD1 (6 bases). CDR3 size: 15 residues. Per germline, CDR1 LNHDA and CDR2 SQIVND (reference sequence). Trimming shortened V by 7 bases and J by 0 bases, and 10 bases separated the two germline ends.

V usage is TRBV4-2 and J usage is TRBJ1-5; no firm D call. The germline V gene encodes CDR1 LGHNA and CDR2 YNFKEQ. Between the trimmed V and J ends, which lost 0 bases and 4 bases, there was a span of 10 bases. This CDR3 is built from 15 residues. The CDR3 loop reads CASSQERARNQPQHF. Written as DNA, the CDR3 is TGTGCCAGCAGCCAAGAAAGAGCTAGAAATCAGCCCCAGCATTTT.

In DNA, the CDR3 is TGTGCCAGCAGCTTAAGCCCAGCCAAAAACATTCAGTACTTC. Translation: CASSLSPAKNIQYF. J is TRBJ2-4 and V is TRBV7-2; D is ambiguous. V lost 2 bases to trimming and J lost 0 bases, with 5 bases between them. The CDR3 has 14 residues. Germline V gene sequence: CDR1 SGHTA, CDR2 FQGNSA.